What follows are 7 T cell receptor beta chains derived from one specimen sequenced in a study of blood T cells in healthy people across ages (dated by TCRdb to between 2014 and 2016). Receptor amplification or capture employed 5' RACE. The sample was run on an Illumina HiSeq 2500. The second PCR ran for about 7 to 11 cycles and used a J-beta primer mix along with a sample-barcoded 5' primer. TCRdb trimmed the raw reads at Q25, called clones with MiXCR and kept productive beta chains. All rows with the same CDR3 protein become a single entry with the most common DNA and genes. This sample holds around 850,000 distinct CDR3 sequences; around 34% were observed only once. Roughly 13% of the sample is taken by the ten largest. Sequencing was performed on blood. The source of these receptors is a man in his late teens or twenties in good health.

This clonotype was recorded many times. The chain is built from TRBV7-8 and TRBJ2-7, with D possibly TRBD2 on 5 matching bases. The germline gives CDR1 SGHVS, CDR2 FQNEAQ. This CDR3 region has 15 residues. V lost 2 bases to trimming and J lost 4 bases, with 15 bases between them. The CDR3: CASSLLSGTSYEQYF. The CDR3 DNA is TGTGCCAGCAGCTTACTTTCGGGAACGTCATACGAGCAGTACTTC.

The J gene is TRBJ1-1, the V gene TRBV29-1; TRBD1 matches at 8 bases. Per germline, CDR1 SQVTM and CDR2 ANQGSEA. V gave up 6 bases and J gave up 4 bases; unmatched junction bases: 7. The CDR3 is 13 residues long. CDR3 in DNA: TGCAGCGTGATAGGACAGGGAGGCACTGAAGCTTTCTTT. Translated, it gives CSVIGQGGTEAFF.

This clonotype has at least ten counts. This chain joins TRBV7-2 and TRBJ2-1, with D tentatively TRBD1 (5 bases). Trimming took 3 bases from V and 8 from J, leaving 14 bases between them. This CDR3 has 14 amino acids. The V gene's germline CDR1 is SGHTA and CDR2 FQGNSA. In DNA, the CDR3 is TGTGCCAGCAGCTTTGGGGCTCCTCATTATGAGCAGTTCTTC. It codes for CASSFGAPHYEQFF.

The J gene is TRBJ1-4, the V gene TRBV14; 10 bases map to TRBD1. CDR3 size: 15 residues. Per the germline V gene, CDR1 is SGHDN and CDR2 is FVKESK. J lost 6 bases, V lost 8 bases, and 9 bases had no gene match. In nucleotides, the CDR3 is TGTGCCAGCGGCCTTCTCGACAGGGGGCATGAAAAACTGTTTTTT. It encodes CASGLLDRGHEKLFF.

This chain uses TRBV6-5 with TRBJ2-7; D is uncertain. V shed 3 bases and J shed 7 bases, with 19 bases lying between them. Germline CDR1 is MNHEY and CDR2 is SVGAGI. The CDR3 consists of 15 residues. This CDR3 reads CASSYEVGTADEQYF. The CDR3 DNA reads TGTGCCAGCAGTTATGAGGTGGGCACGGCGGATGAGCAGTACTTC.

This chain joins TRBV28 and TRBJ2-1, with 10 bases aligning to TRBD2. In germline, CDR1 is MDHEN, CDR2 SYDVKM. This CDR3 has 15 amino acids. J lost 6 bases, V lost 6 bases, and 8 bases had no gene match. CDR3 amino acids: CASSPLAGAGNEQFF. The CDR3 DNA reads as TGTGCCAGCAGCCCTCTAGCGGGGGCCGGCAATGAGCAGTTCTTC.

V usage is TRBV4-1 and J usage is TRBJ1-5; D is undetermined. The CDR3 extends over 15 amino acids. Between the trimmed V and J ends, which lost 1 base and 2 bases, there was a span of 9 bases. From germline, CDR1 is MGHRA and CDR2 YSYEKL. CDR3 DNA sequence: TGCGCCAGCAGCCAAGGGTATTACGGCAATCAGCCCCAGCATTTT. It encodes CASSQGYYGNQPQHF.